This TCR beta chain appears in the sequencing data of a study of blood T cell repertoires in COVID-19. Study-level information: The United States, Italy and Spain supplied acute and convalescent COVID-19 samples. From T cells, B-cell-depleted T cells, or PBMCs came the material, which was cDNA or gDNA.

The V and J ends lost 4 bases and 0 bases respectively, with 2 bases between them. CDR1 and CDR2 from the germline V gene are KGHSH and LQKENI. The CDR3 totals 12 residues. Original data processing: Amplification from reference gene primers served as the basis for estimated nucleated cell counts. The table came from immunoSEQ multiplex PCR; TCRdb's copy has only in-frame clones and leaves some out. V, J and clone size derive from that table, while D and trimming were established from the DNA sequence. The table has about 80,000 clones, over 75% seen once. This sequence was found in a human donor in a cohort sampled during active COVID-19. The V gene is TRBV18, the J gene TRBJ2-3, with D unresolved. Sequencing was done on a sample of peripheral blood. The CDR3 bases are TGTGCCAGCTCACTAAGCACAGATACGCAGTATTTT. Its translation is CASSLSTDTQYF.